These T cell receptor beta chains were read from a single sample in a study of blood T cells in healthy people across ages. Using its own MiXCR run on the 5' RACE reads, TCRdb lists one record per CDR3 protein. Here the sample spans approximately 580,000 distinct CDR3 sequences, under 30% being singletons. Separately, the same data were catalogued under a study of T cells of mothers and their children.

What was sequenced was blood. The receptors derive from a boy aged 5-17 years in good health. The CDR3 runs from the conserved cysteine through the conserved F or W. The D gene is left open where the match is weak. Size values are once, few and many counts, or a class for expanded clones, and some rows have none.

v_call	clone_size	d_call	j_call	cdr3_aa	cdr3_nt
TRBV7-2	-	-	TRBJ2-7	CASSLVGYTYEQYF	TGTGCCAGCAGCTTAGTGGGATATACCTACGAGCAGTACTTC
TRBV4-3	-	-	TRBJ2-1	CASSQASLDEQFF	TGCGCCAGCAGCCAAGCGTCCCTCGATGAGCAGTTCTTC
TRBV27	few	-	TRBJ2-5	CASSFGGKQETQYF	TGTGCCAGCAGTTTCGGGGGCAAACAAGAGACCCAGTACTTC
TRBV12-3/TRBV12-4	-	-	TRBJ2-4	CASSLFKLQIEYF	TGTGCCAGCAGTTTGTTTAAGTTGCAGATCGAGTACTTC
TRBV9	few	-	TRBJ2-7	CASNVVDGSIYEQYF	TGTGCCAGCAACGTAGTGGACGGGAGTATATACGAGCAGTACTTC
TRBV28	few	-	TRBJ2-7	CASSFVGDYEQYF	TGTGCCAGCAGTTTCGTCGGAGACTACGAGCAGTACTTC
TRBV6-2/TRBV6-3	few	-	TRBJ2-7	CASSYSGGIDFYEQYF	TGTGCCAGCAGTTACTCGGGCGGGATAGACTTTTACGAGCAGTACTTC
TRBV6-4	many	TRBD2	TRBJ2-3	CASSETSGDSTDTQYF	TGTGCCAGCAGTGAAACTAGCGGGGATAGCACAGATACGCAGTATTTT
TRBV4-2	many	-	TRBJ1-4	CASSRRTNEKLFF	TGTGCCAGCAGCCGCCGGACAAATGAAAAACTGTTTTTT
TRBV20-1	-	-	TRBJ2-3	CSANPGSDTQYF	TGCAGTGCCAACCCAGGGTCAGATACGCAGTATTTT
TRBV28	few	TRBD1	TRBJ1-2	CASNPGGQEDYGYTF	TGTGCCAGCAACCCGGGGGGACAGGAGGACTATGGCTACACCTTC
TRBV29-1	-	-	TRBJ1-1	CSGQNMNTEAFF	TGCAGCGGGCAGAACATGAACACTGAAGCTTTCTTT
TRBV14	-	TRBD1	TRBJ2-5	CASSQAFPWTGGETQYF	TGTGCCAGCAGCCAAGCCTTTCCGTGGACAGGGGGAGAGACCCAGTACTTC
TRBV24-1	-	-	TRBJ1-5	CATSDAQGSQPQHF	TGTGCCACCAGTGATGCTCAGGGGAGTCAGCCCCAGCATTTT
TRBV6-2/TRBV6-3	-	TRBD1	TRBJ1-5	CASSPTGQGNQPQHF	TGTGCCAGCAGTCCTACGGGACAGGGTAATCAGCCCCAGCATTTT
TRBV28	few	-	TRBJ2-7	CASSPFNNPYEQYF	TGTGCCAGCAGTCCGTTCAACAACCCCTACGAGCAGTACTTC
TRBV12-3/TRBV12-4	few	TRBD1	TRBJ2-2	CASSPSPDREGMGELFF	TGTGCCAGCAGCCCCTCCCCGGACAGGGAAGGAATGGGGGAGCTGTTTTTT